The clone carrying this T cell receptor (beta chain) was seen a handful of times. Its antigen is currently unknown. HTBI primers from iRepertoire and Arm-PCR of CDR3 regions yielded the TCR beta libraries. Authors' analysis steps: Throughout the samples, researchers identified roughly 57 TRBV and 14 TRBJ segments. TCRdb processed the multiplex PCR reads anew with MiXCR; each CDR3 protein has one entry. In this record, the V and J calls reflect TCRdb's handling and not the investigators' own analysis. The table includes 250,000 to 400,000 distinct CDR3 sequences, roughly 18% detected once. V was pared by 3 bases and J by 5 bases, with 4 bases between. CDR1 is SGHTS, CDR2 YDEGEE, per germline. This CDR3 is built from 11 residues. These data originate in a study of regulatory T cells in long-lasting Graves disease. Findings and limits, study-wide: Patients with persistent disease showed a bias toward TRBV28, TRBJ1-2 and TRBJ2-5.

Time point denoted: newly diagnosed GD, antithyroid drugs for less than 3 months. Researchers made the TCR library from RNA that was extracted from PBMCs. Guidelines of the American Thyroid Association were used to diagnose Graves' disease. Xi'an, China, was home to the endocrinology department that provided patients. The sample was peripheral blood mononuclear cells (PBMCs), taken at new diagnosis, from a patient treated with antithyroid drugs. The TCR sequence derives from a female donor with Graves disease. The chain is built from TRBV5-8 and TRBJ2-3; unclear D gene. CDR3: CASSSLDTQYF. As DNA, the CDR3 is TGTGCCAGCAGCTCCTTAGATACGCAGTATTTT.